This T cell receptor beta chain was recorded in a study of T cell responses to AZD1222 COVID-19 vaccine. General study findings and limits: There were mostly white British donors and more females than males, and clonal diversity was possibly underestimated. Nearly half of the spike-specific TCRs reportedly recognize variant regions that carry no mutations. With dominance at 160-218 and 743-854, vaccine-associated CD4 TCRs spanned spike.

Libraries were prepared by immunoSEQ multiplex PCR; TCRdb keeps only in-frame clonotypes and omits some of them. The repertoire has 150,000 to 200,000 clones, 85% to 90% of them found once; the top ten carry 6.9%. V gave up 0 bases and J gave up 1 base, with 9 bases separating them. CDR3 length equals 15 residues. The germline gives CDR1 MGHRA, CDR2 YSYEKL. Turning to this clone: Antigen: not known.

The TCR was taken from an adult in good health. The rearrangement uses TRBV4-1 and TRBJ1-1; TRBD1 might be the D (6 bases). The input for sequencing was peripheral blood, taken on day 0 of AZD1222 vaccination. Here the CDR3 reads CASSQETGRNTEAFF. CDR3 coding DNA: TGCGCCAGCAGCCAAGAGACAGGACGGAACACTGAAGCTTTCTTT.